A single sample gave rise to the 19 T cell receptor beta chains below, sequenced in a study of tumor and adjacent non-tumor tissue in lung cancer. No cell sorting was done before RNA was extracted from the tissue. Three rounds of nested PCR, following a modified ARM-PCR protocol, produced the TCRbeta library. TCRdb recomputed calls from the multiplex PCR reads with MiXCR, one row per CDR3 protein. The table includes 55,000 to 70,000 distinct CDR3 sequences, 55% to 75% detected once. The sample comprised lung tumor tissue. These receptors were taken from a man between 45 and 60 years old with non-small cell lung cancer.

The chain couples TRBV28 to TRBJ2-1, with D uncertain. This CDR3 spans 14 amino acids. Germline CDR1 is MDHEN and CDR2 is SYDVKM. Trimming pared 7 bases from V and 5 bases from J, leaving 15 bases between. The CDR3 DNA reads TGTGCCAGCATCTCCGGGTGGGGAAACAATGAGCAGTTCTTC. This sequence encodes CASISGWGNNEQFF.

Points on this clonotype: Given the absence of the conserved phenylalanine or tryptophan at the CDR3 end, a read error is likely. The chain employs TRBV20-1 and TRBJ2-7, with D unresolved. The CDR3 runs to 10 residues. V was shortened by 0 bases and J by 9 bases, with 6 bases between the two germline ends. Looked up from germline, CDR1 is DFQATT and CDR2 is SNEGSKA (reference sequence). The CDR3, as DNA: TGCAGTGCTAGAGAAAGGGCGCAGTACTTA. Protein: CSARERAQYL.

To note about this clonotype: This CDR3 is missing its conserved last phenylalanine or tryptophan, likely due to a read error. This chain joins TRBV28 and TRBJ2-7; 12 bases line up with TRBD2. The germline CDR1 and CDR2 sequences are MDHEN and SYDVKM. V trimming: 1 base; J trimming: 4 bases; junction bases outside the gene matches: 2. The CDR3 consists of 15 residues. Here the CDR3 DNA reads TGTGCCAGCAGTTTATCACTAGCGGGAGGATACGAGCAGTACTAC. Translated, it gives CASSLSLAGGYEQYY.

This chain links TRBV15 with TRBJ1-6; TRBD1 is a possible D gene (5 bases). Looked up from germline, CDR1 is LNHNV and CDR2 is YYDKDF (reference sequence). V was cut by 0 bases and J by 8 bases, with 11 bases left in between. The CDR3 contains 15 residues. CDR3 bases: TGTGCCACCAGCAGAGATTGGCGGGGCGATTCACCCCTCCACTTT. Its protein product is CATSRDWRGDSPLHF. Full variable domain (missing parts from reference TRBV15 and TRBJ1-6): DAMVIQNPRYQVTQFGKPVTLSCSQTLNHNVMYWYQQKSSQAPKLLFHYYDKDFNNEADTPDNFQSRRPNTSFCFLDIRSPGLGDTAMYLCATSRDWRGDSPLHFGNGTRLTVT.

Comment on this clonotype: Without the conserved terminal phenylalanine or tryptophan, this CDR3 likely stems from a read error. The chain uses TRBV15 and TRBJ2-1; 11 nucleotides align to TRBD2. Trimming cost V 0 bases and J 8 bases; bases outside gene matches: 12. The CDR3 is made up of 18 amino acids. The germline gives CDR1 LNHNV, CDR2 YYDKDF (reference sequence). CDR3 in amino acids: CATSRDTVAGGPRDEQFL. In DNA, the CDR3 is TGTGCCACCAGCAGAGATACCGTAGCGGGAGGGCCACGGGATGAGCAGTTCCTC.

With regard to this clonotype: One base away lies a much larger clone, so this may be a sequencing read error. The J gene is TRBJ2-1, the V gene TRBV30, with TRBD2 identical over 11 bases. This CDR3 spans 14 amino acids. Unmatched junction bases numbered 2, after V lost 3 bases and J lost 4 bases. Germline lookup yields CDR1 GTSNPN and CDR2 SVGIG (reference sequence). The CDR3 DNA reads TGTGCCTGGAGGACTAGCGGGAAGTACAATGAGCAGTTCTTC. Translated, it gives CAWRTSGKYNEQFF.

This chain uses TRBV4-1 with TRBJ2-2; 9 bases match TRBD2. Germline CDR1 and CDR2: MGHRA and YSYEKL. V shed 10 bases and J 5 bases; nucleotides not matched to a gene: 20. The CDR3 runs to 18 residues. CDR3 loop: CAISQELRLAGWTGELFF. In DNA form, the CDR3 reads TGCGCCATTAGCCAAGAATTGAGGCTAGCGGGGTGGACCGGGGAGCTGTTTTTT.

On this clonotype itself: The junction differs from germline at one of its ends, possibly a read error. This chain uses TRBV13 with TRBJ2-7; the D gene could be TRBD1 or TRBD2 (5 bases each). The CDR3 contains 16 residues. Germline V gene data show CDR1 as PRHDT and CDR2 as FYEKMQ (reference sequence). CDR3 protein: CVSSLGWGSYTYEQYF. CDR3 nucleotides: TGTGTCAGCAGCTTAGGATGGGGGAGCTATACCTACGAGCAGTACTTC.

Points on this clonotype: An end of the junction differs from the germline gene, which may be a read error. The chain couples TRBV28 to TRBJ1-5; the match to TRBD1 covers 7 bases. Germline values: CDR1 MDHEN, CDR2 SYDVKM. The CDR3 sequence is 13 residues long. This CDR3 reads CASRTGDHHPQHF. CDR3 coding DNA: TGTGCCAGCAGAACAGGGGATCATCATCCCCAGCATTTT.

The table lists this clonotype with many counts. The chain has TRBV25-1 and TRBJ2-5; 9 bases fit TRBD2. This CDR3 is built from 15 residues. Germline V gene sequence: CDR1 MGHDK, CDR2 SYGVNS. Trimming cost V 3 bases and J 5 bases; bases outside gene matches: 7. The DNA of the CDR3 is TGTGCCAGCAGTGAGTTAGCGGGAGTGGGTGAGACCCAGTACTTC. It translates to CASSELAGVGETQYF.

This clonotype appeared many times. The chain uses TRBV11-2 and TRBJ2-7; 10 bases fit TRBD2. V was clipped by 4 bases and J by 6 bases; unmatched bases: 9. The CDR3 contains 15 residues. From germline, CDR1 is SGHAT and CDR2 FQNNGV. DNA of the CDR3: TGTGCCAGCAGCTCCCAGCGGGGGGGCCCCATCGAGCAGTACTTC. This codes for CASSSQRGGPIEQYF.

Of note for this clonotype: A junction end diverges from the germline sequence, so it may reflect a read error. The genes are TRBV10-2 and TRBJ1-1; D is unresolved. This CDR3 spans 13 amino acids. Germline lookup yields CDR1 WSHSY and CDR2 SAAADI. The CDR3 nucleotides read TGCGCCAACAGTGAGGTCAGGTCCTCTGAAGCTTTCTTT. The encoded protein is CANSEVRSSEAFF.

This clonotype came up many times. V and J are TRBV6-5 and TRBJ2-4; TRBD1 is a possible D gene (6 bases). This CDR3 region has 15 residues. The ends were cut back, 5 bases at V and 1 base at J, with 12 bases in the middle. Germline lookup yields CDR1 MNHEY and CDR2 SVGAGI. Here the CDR3 reads CASSTQGTAKNIQYF. DNA of the CDR3: TGTGCCAGCAGTACCCAGGGGACCGCCAAAAACATTCAGTACTTC.

DNA of the CDR3: TGCAGCGTCGAGTCTGTGGGACACGAAAAACTGTTTTTT. It codes for CSVESVGHEKLFF. The chain links TRBV29-1 to TRBJ1-4, with D perhaps TRBD1 (6 bases). The CDR3 runs to 13 residues. Deletions cut 6 bases from V and 8 bases from J, with 16 bases between. Germline V lookup: CDR1 SQVTM, CDR2 ANQGSEA. Full variable domain (remainder filled in from reference TRBV29-1 and TRBJ1-4): SAVISQKPSRDICQRGTSLTIQCQVDSQVTMMFWYRQQPGQSLTLIATANQGSEATYESGFVIDKFPISRPNLTFSTLTVSNMSPEDSSIYLCSVESVGHEKLFFGSGTQLSVL.

As to this clonotype: Lacking the conserved final phenylalanine or tryptophan, this CDR3 likely reflects a read error. The chain is built from TRBV11-2 and TRBJ1-6; the D gene is possibly TRBD1 (6 bases). This CDR3 is built from 16 residues. The germline gives CDR1 SGHAT, CDR2 FQNNGV. CDR3 DNA: TGTTCCAGCAGCTTCCCGGGACACAACTATAATTCACCCCTCCACCTT. This codes for CSSSFPGHNYNSPLHL.

This clonotype was picked up a small number of times. The junction and the germline gene differ at one end; a read error may be behind it. This chain joins TRBV6-1 and TRBJ1-5; D not resolved. The germline CDR1 and CDR2 sequences are MNHNS and SASEGT. The CDR3 extends over 16 amino acids. The CDR3 loop is CASSEDWAGNDQPRQF. The CDR3 bases are TGTGCCAGCAGTGAAGACTGGGCAGGCAACGATCAGCCCCGGCAATTT.

On this clonotype: The junction differs from germline at one of its ends, possibly a read error. The chain carries TRBV6-5 and TRBJ2-1, with D tentatively TRBD2 (6 bases). The CDR3 is 15 residues long. Germline assignment: CDR1 MNHEY and CDR2 SVGAGI. CDR3 DNA sequence: TGTCCCAGAAGTTACGCTCGCGGGACCTACAATGAGGAGTTCTTC. Protein sequence: CPRSYARGTYNEEFF.

In the case of this clonotype: With a much larger clone just one base away, this may be a read error. The gene calls are TRBV6-1 and TRBJ1-2, with unresolved D. Germline lookup yields CDR1 MNHNS and CDR2 SASEGT. The CDR3 length is 13 residues. CDR3 coding DNA: TGTGCCATCAGTGAAATATCTAACTATGGCTACACCTTC. Its translation: CAISEISNYGYTF.

A note on this clonotype: This may be a read error, as it is one base from a much larger clone. J is TRBJ2-7 and V is TRBV5-5, with D maybe TRBD1 (5 bases). Germline CDR1 is SGHKS and CDR2 is YYEKEE (reference sequence). Trimming shortened V by 5 bases and J by 0 bases, and 15 bases separated the two germline ends. CDR3 size: 15 residues. This CDR3 is CASRERKGNSYEQYF. The DNA for the CDR3 is TGTGCCAGCAGGGAGCGAAAGGGGAACTCCTACGAGCAGTACTTC.